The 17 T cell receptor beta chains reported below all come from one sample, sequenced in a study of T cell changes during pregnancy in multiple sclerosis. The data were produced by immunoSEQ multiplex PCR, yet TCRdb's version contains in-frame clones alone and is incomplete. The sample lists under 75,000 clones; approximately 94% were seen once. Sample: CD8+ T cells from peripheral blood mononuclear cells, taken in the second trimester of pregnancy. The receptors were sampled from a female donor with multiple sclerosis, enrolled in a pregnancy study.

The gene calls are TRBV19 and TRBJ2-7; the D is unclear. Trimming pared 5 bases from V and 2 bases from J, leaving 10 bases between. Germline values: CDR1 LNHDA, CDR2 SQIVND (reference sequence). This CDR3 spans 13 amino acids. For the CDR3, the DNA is TGTGCCAGTAGTGCAGCGACCCCCTACGAGCAGTACTTC. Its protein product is CASSAATPYEQYF.

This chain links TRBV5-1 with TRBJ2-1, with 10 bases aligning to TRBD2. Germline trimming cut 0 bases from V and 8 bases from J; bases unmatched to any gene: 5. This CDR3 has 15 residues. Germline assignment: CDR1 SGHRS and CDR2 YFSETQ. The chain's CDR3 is CASSLGLAGVDEQFF. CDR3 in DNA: TGCGCCAGCAGCTTGGGTCTAGCGGGAGTAGATGAGCAGTTCTTC.

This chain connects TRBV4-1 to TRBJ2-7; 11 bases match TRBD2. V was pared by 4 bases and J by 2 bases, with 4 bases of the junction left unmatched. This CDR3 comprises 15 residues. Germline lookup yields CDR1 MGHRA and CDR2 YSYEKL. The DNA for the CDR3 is TGCGCCAGCAGCCCGGTAGCGGGAGGGACCTACGAGCAGTACTTC. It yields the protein CASSPVAGGTYEQYF.

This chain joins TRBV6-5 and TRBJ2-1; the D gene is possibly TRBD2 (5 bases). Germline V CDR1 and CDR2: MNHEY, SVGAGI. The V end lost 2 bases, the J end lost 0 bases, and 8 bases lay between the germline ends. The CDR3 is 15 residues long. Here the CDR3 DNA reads TGTGCCAGCAGTTACCAAGCGGACTCCTACAATGAGCAGTTCTTC. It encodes CASSYQADSYNEQFF.

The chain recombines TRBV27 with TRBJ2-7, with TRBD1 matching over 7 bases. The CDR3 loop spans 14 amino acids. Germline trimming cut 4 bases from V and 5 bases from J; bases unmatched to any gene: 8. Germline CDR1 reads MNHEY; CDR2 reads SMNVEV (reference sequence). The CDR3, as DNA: TGTGCCAGCAGTTCGGGTCTAGGGGGCCACGAGCAGTACTTC. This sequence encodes CASSSGLGGHEQYF.

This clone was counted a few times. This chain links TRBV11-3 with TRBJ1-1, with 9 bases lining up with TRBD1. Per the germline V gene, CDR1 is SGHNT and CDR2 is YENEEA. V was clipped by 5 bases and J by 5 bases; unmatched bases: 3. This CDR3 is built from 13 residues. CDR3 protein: CASSGTGRTEAFF. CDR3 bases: TGTGCCAGCAGCGGGACAGGGCGGACTGAAGCTTTCTTT.

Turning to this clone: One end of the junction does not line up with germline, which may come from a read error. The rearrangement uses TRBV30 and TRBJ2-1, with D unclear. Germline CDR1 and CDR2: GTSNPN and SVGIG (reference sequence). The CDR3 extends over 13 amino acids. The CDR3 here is CAWSVGHYDEQFF. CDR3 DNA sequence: TGTGCCTGGAGTGTAGGCCACTACGATGAGCAGTTCTTC.

CDR3 DNA: TGTGCCAGCGGAATTACACCCGGGACTAGTTTCGGTTATGAGCAGTTCTTC. Its protein is CASGITPGTSFGYEQFF. The V and J genes are TRBV27 and TRBJ2-1; 8 bases are a match to TRBD2. CDR1 is MNHEY, CDR2 SMNVEV, per germline (reference sequence). This CDR3 has 17 residues. J was trimmed by 8 bases and V by 8 bases; bases with no gene match: 20.

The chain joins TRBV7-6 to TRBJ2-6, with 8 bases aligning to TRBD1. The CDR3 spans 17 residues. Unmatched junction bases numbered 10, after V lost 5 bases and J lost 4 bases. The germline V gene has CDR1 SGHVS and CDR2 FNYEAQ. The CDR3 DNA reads TGTGCCAGCAGCCCCGGACAGGGCGTTTCCGGGGCCAACGTCCTGACTTTC. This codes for CASSPGQGVSGANVLTF. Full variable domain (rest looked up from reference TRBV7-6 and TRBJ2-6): GAGVSQSPRYKVTKRGQDVALRCDPISGHVSLYWYRQALGQGPEFLTYFNYEAQQDKSGLPNDRFSAERPEGSISTLTIQRTEQRDSAMYRCASSPGQGVSGANVLTFGAGSRLTVL.

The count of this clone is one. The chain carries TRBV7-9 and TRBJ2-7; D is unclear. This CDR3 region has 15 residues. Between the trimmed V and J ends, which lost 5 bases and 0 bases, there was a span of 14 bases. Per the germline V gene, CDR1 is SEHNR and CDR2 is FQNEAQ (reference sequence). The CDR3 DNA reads TGTGCCAGCAGCCTAGGTCTGGGCCTCTCCTACGAGCAGTACTTC. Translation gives CASSLGLGLSYEQYF.

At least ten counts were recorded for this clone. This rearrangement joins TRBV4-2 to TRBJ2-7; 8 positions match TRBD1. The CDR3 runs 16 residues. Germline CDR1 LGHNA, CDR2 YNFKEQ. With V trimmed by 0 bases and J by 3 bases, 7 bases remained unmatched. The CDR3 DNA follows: TGTGCCAGCAGCCAAGAGGCTGGGACAGGAAGCTACGAGCAGTACTTC. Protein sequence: CASSQEAGTGSYEQYF.

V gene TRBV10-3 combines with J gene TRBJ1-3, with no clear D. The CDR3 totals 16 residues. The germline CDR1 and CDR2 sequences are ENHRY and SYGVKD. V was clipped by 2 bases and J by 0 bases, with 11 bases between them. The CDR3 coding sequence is TGTGCCATCAGTGAGGGAGTAGTCAGCTCTGGAAACACCATATATTTT. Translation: CAISEGVVSSGNTIYF.

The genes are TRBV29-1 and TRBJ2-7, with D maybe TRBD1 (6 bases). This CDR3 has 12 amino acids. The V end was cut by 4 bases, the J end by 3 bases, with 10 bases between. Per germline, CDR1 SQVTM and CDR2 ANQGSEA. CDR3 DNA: TGCAGCGTTGGGCAGGGGAACTACGAGCAGTACTTC. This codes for CSVGQGNYEQYF.

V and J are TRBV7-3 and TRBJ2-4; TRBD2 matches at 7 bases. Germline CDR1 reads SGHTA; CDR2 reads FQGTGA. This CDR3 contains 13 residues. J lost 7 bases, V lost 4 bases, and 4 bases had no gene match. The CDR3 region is CASSSNGGNIQYF. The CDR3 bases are TGTGCCAGCAGCTCAAACGGGGGGAACATTCAGTACTTC.

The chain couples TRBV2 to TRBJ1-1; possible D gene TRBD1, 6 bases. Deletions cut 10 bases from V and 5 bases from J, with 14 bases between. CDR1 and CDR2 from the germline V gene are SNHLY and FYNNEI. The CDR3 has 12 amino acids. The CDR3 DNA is TGTGCCACCACCAGGGGTCGGACTGAAGCTTTCTTT. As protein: CATTRGRTEAFF.

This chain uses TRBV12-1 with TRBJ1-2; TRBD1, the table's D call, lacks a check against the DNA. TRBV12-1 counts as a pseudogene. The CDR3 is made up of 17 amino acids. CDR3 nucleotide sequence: TGTGCCAGCAGCCCCCAGGGATTGGTCCCCGTTAACTATGGCTACACCTTC. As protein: CASSPQGLVPVNYGYTF.

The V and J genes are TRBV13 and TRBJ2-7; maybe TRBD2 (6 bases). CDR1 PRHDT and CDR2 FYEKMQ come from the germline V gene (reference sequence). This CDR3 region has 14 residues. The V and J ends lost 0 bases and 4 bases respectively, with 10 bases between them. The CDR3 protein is CASSLGLAGYEQYF. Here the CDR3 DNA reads TGTGCCAGCAGCTTAGGACTAGCCGGATACGAGCAGTACTTC.